This TCR beta chain was retrieved from a study of T-cell memory formation after mild COVID-19. Study outcomes and limitations: Some clones that responded turned up in pre-infection memory, which suggests that cross-reactive memory joined in. Shrinking CD4+ clones resided mostly in CM and EM, and CD8+ ones in EMRA. Clones that shrank (day 15 to 85) were balanced CD4/CD8, whereas later expanders leaned CD4+. Second-wave clones peaking on day 37 lacked confirmed SARS-CoV-2 specificity.

About this clonotype: Its antigen remains unknown.

The CDR3 sequence is 16 residues long. V lost 8 bases to trimming and J lost 0 bases, with 19 bases between them. CDR1 and CDR2 (germline): MDHEN, SYDVKM. Using its own MiXCR run on the 5' RACE reads, TCRdb lists one record per CDR3 protein. The sample includes roughly 80,000 distinct CDR3 sequences, about 23% of them seen just once. The sequenced sample consisted of PBMCs or a T cell subset sorted from them (not recorded which). The V call is TRBV28, the J call TRBJ1-1; D not certain. The receptor was isolated from a man aged 18 to 30 who had mild COVID-19 (a few samples of this study predate the infection). Cell type and time point are not known. In DNA form, the CDR3 reads TGTGCCAGCGTCCCGTGGGCTACGACCATGAACACTGAAGCTTTCTTT. Protein sequence: CASVPWATTMNTEAFF.